This T cell receptor (beta chain) was recovered during a study of vaccination and CD4 T cells after COVID-19. Study information: Convalescent patients were SARS-CoV-2 positive by nasal swab PCR; several mild, one severe.

Described treatment: approximately nine-day PBMC culture with coronavirus spike peptide pools or control peptides (ViraFEST assay). Cultured CD4+ T cell DNA underwent sequencing with the Oncomine TCR Beta short-read assay. Genomic DNA was extracted from cultured CD4+ T cells. TCRdb reprocessed the PCR reads with MiXCR, giving one entry per CDR3 protein. The repertoire holds some 6,600 distinct CDR3 sequences, with approximately 21% as singletons. This clonotype has just a few counts. Antigen unknown. Per the germline V gene, CDR1 is DFQATT and CDR2 is SNEGSKA (reference sequence). This CDR3 spans 16 amino acids. The germline V and J ends were trimmed by 0 bases and 0 bases, with 14 bases remaining between them.

The sample was CD4+ T cells from blood, cultured in vitro, taken after SARS-CoV-2 vaccination. J is TRBJ1-1 and V is TRBV20-1, with D tentatively TRBD1 (5 bases). This receptor was taken from a human donor who had recovered from COVID-19. The CDR3 protein is CSARDPRRGMNTEAFF. The CDR3 nucleotides are TGCAGTGCTAGAGACCCTCGTAGGGGAATGAACACTGAAGCTTTCTTT.